This T cell receptor beta chain was identified in a study of blood T cells in healthy people across ages. The study, taken as a whole, reports: Donor CMV status, an unknown factor, possibly confounded changes in expanded clonotypes. Naive T cell percentage by flow cytometry tracked strongly with beta diversity.

The length of the CDR3 is 13 residues. With V trimmed by 4 bases and J by 7 bases, 5 bases remained unmatched. The germline V gene has CDR1 SGHKS and CDR2 YYEKEE (reference sequence). Combining a sample-barcoded 5' primer with a J-beta primer mix, a second PCR ran for 7 to 11 cycles. Each cDNA was tagged by a template-switch adaptor containing 12 random nucleotides. Each CDR3 protein is one row after TCRdb ran MiXCR on the 5' RACE reads. Of roughly 1,100,000 distinct CDR3 sequences detected, 20% to 25% appear once; the ten largest clones hold about 0.8%. Turning to this clonotype: Its antigen is currently unknown.

This sample also appeared in a second study, on T cells of mothers and their children.

This clonotype was obtained from a girl between 2 and 10 years old in good health. Input material: blood. This chain links TRBV5-5 with TRBJ2-5; 9 nucleotides agree with TRBD2. The CDR3 DNA follows: TGTGCCAGCAGCGTTCCGGGACTAGCGACCCAGTACTTC. This encodes CASSVPGLATQYF.